This T cell receptor (beta chain) was captured in a study of CD8 T cells in ankylosing spondylitis. Study observations and caveats: Blood of patients with ankylosing spondylitis appeared to be characterized by a TCR beta motif of roughly eight highly homologous variants. Disease-linked clones reportedly concentrated significantly in matched ankylosing spondylitis synovial fluid. A CD8+ phenotype characterized the disease-linked clones, which were relatively rare in peripheral blood.

As concerns this clonotype: Antigen unknown.

Germline CDR1 SGHTA, CDR2 FQGTGA. V was clipped by 2 bases and J by 3 bases; unmatched bases: 10. CDR3 size: 17 residues. With molecular barcodes, quantitative 5'-RACE was used to make the TCR beta libraries. TCRdb called the 5' RACE reads again in MiXCR, with one record for every CDR3 protein. The sample comprises roughly 250,000 distinct CDR3 sequences, approximately 9% of which are singletons, and 6.8% rests with the top ten. This TCR was recovered from a male donor with ankylosing spondylitis or in good health (not recorded which). This rearrangement joins TRBV7-3 to TRBJ2-3; 8 bases fit TRBD2. The specimen was blood, either unsorted or a sorted T cell fraction (not recorded which). The CDR3 loop reads CASSLSPGGGGTDTQYF. DNA of the CDR3: TGTGCCAGCAGCTTATCCCCCGGGGGGGGAGGGACAGATACGCAGTATTTT.